This entry describes one TCR beta chain. Antigen unknown. Researchers ran the PCR with 60 Vbeta and 13 Jbeta primers. Assay used: immunoSEQ multiplex PCR; TCRdb lists only in-frame clones, some missing. The sample shows more than 130,000 clones, about 74% of them seen only once. This sample is part of a study of cytomegalovirus exposure and HLA in healthy donors. Donors showed nominal health when sampled, although they likely had unrecorded immune exposures. The CDR3 is made up of 16 amino acids. The germline CDR1 and CDR2 sequences are SGHRS and YFSETQ. Germline trimming cut 2 bases from V and 6 bases from J; bases unmatched to any gene: 10. Overall study results and limits: Reports state that TCR beta sequences accurately predicted most subjects' HLA-A and HLA-B alleles.

Sequencing input: PBMCs. This sequence was found in a woman between 45 and 60 years old in good health and CMV-seronegative. This rearrangement joins TRBV5-1 to TRBJ2-1; 8 nucleotides line up with TRBD2. The CDR3 DNA reads as TGCGCCAGCAGCTTTAGGGCGGGGGGCTCCGTCAATGAGCAGTTCTTC. This translates into CASSFRAGGSVNEQFF.